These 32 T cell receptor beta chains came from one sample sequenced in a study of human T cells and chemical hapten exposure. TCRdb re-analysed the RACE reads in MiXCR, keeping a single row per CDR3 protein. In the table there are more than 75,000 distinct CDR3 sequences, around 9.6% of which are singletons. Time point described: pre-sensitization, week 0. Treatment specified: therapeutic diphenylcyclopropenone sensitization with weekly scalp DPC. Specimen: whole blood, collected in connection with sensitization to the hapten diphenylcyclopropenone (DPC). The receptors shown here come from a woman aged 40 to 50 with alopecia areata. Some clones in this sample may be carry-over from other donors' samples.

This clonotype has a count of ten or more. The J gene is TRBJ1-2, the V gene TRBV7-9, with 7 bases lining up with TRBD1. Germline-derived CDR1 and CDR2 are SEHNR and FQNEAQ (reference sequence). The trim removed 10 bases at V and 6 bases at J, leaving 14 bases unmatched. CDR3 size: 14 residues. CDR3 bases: TGTGCCACCGCCGGGACAGTGACAGTTGATGGCTACACCTTC. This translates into CATAGTVTVDGYTF.

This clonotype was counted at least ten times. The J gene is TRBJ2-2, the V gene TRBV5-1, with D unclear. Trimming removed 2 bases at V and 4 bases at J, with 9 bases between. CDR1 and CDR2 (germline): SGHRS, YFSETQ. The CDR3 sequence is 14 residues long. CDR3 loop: CASSFGRTTGELFF. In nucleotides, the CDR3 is TGCGCCAGCAGCTTCGGACGAACCACCGGGGAGCTGTTTTTT.

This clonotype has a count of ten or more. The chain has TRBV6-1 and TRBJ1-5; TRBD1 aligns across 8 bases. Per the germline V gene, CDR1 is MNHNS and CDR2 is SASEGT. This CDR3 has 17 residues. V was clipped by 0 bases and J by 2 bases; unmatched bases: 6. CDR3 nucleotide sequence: TGTGCCAGCAGTGAAGCGCAGGGGGCGTTCGGCAATCAGCCCCAGCATTTT. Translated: CASSEAQGAFGNQPQHF.

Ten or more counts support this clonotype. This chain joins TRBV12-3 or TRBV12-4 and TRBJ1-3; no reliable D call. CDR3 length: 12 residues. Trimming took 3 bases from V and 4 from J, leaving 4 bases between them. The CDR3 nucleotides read TGTGCCAGCAGTTTGGAGGGAAACACCATATATTTT. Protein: CASSLEGNTIYF.

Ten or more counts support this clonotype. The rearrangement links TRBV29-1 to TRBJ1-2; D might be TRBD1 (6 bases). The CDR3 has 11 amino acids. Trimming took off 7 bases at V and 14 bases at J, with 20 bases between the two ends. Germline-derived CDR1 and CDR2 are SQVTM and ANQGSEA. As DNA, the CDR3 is TGCAGCGCTCTGGGGGGGCAGGGCGGAACCTTC. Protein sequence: CSALGGQGGTF.

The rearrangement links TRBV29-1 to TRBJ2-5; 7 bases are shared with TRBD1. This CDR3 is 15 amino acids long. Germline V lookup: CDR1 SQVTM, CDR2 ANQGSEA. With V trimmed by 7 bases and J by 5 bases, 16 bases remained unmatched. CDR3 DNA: TGCAGCGCCACTCAGCTTAGAGGGGGCTTGGAGACCCAGTACTTC. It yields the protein CSATQLRGGLETQYF.

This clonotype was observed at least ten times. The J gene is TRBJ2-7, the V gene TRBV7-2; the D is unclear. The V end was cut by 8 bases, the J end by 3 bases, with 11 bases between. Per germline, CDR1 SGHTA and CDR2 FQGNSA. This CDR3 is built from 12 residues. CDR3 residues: CASRGWGYEQYF. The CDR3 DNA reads TGTGCCAGCCGCGGCTGGGGCTACGAGCAGTACTTC.

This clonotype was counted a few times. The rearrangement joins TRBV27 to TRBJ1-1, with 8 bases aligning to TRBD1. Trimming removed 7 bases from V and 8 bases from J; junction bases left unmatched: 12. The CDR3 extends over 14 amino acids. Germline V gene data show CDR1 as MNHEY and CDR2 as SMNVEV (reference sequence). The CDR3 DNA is TGTGCCAGCACTCAGGGGACAGGCGGGGGAGAAGCTTTCTTT. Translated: CASTQGTGGGEAFF.

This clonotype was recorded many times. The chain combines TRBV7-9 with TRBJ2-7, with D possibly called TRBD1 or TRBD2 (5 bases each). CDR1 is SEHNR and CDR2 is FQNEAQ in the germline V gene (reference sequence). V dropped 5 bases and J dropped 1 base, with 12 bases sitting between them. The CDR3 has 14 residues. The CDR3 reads CASSRPGPSYEQYF. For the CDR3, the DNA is TGTGCCAGCAGCCGACCGGGACCTTCCTACGAGCAGTACTTC.

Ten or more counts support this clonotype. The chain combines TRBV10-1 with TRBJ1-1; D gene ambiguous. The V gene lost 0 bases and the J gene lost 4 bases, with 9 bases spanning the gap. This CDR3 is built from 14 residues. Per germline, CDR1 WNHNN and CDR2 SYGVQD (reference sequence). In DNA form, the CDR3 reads TGCGCCAGCAGTGAGTCGCAGGTCTCCACTGAAGCTTTCTTT. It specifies CASSESQVSTEAFF.

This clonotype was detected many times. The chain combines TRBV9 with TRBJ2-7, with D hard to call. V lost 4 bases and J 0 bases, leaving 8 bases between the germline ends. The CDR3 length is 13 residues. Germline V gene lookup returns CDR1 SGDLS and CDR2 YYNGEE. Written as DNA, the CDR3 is TGTGCCAGCAGCCCCTATGGCTCCTACGAGCAGTACTTC. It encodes CASSPYGSYEQYF.

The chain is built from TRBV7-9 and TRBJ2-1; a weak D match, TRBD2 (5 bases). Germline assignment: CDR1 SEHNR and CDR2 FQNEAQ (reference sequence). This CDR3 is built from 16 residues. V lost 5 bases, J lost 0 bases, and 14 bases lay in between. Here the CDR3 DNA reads TGTGCCAGCAGCCTAACATTGAGGGACTCCTACAATGAGCAGTTCTTC. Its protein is CASSLTLRDSYNEQFF.

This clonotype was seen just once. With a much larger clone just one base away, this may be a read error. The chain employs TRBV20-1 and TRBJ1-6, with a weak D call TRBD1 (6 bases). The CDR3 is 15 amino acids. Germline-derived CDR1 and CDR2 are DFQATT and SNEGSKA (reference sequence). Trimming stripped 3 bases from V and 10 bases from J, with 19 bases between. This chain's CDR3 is CSARPGGGPESPLHF. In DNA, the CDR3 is TGCAGTGCTAGGCCAGGAGGGGGGCCTGAGTCACCCCTCCACTTT.

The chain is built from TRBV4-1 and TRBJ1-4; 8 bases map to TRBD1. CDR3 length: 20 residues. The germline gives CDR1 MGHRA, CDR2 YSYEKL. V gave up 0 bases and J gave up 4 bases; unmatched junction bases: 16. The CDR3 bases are TGCGCCAGCAGCCAAGATTCGCCTGGAAACCGGGACAGGTATAATGAAAAACTGTTTTTT. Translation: CASSQDSPGNRDRYNEKLFF.

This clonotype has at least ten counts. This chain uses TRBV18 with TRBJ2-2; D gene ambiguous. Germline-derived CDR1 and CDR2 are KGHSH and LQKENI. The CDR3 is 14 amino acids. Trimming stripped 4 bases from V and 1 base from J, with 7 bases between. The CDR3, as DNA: TGTGCCAGCTCACTAGTACAGAACACCGGGGAGCTGTTTTTT. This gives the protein CASSLVQNTGELFF.

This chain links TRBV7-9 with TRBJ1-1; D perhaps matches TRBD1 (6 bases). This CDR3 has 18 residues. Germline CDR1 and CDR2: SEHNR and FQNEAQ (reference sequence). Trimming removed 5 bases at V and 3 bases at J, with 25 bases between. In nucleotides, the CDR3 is TGTGCCAGCAGCCTAATGGGGGCCGTCCGAACGACGGACACTGAAGCTTTCTTT. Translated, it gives CASSLMGAVRTTDTEAFF.

As DNA, the CDR3 is TGTGCCAGCAGCCGACAGGGGGCTAACTATGGCTACACCTTC. Protein sequence: CASSRQGANYGYTF. This chain links TRBV7-2 with TRBJ1-2; 9 nucleotides line up with TRBD1. Germline trimming cut 5 bases from V and 0 bases from J; bases unmatched to any gene: 1. Per germline, CDR1 SGHTA and CDR2 FQGNSA. The CDR3 spans 14 residues.

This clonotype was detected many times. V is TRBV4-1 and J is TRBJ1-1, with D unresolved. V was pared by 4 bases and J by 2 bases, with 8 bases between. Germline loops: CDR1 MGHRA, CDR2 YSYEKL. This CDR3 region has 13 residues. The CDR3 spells CASSRGFNTEAFF. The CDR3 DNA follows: TGCGCCAGCAGCCGAGGGTTTAACACTGAAGCTTTCTTT.

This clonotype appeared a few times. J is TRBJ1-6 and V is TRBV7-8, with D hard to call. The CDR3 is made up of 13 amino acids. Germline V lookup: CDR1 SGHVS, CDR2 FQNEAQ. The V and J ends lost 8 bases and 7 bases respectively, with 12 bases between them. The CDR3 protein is CASGHPPNSPLHF. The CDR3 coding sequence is TGTGCCAGCGGGCACCCCCCCAATTCACCCCTCCACTTT. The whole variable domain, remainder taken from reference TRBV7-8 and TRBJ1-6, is GAGVSQSPRYKVAKRGQDVALRCDPISGHVSLFWYQQALGQGPEFLTYFQNEAQLDKSGLPSDRFFAERPEGSVSTLKIQRTQQEDSAVYLCASGHPPNSPLHFGNGTRLTVT.

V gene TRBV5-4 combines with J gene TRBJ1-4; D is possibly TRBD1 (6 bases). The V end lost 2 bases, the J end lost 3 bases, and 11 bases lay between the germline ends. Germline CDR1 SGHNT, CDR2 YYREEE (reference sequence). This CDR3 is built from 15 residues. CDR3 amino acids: CASSFAGAANEKLFF. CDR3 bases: TGTGCCAGCAGCTTCGCGGGGGCAGCTAATGAAAAACTGTTTTTT.

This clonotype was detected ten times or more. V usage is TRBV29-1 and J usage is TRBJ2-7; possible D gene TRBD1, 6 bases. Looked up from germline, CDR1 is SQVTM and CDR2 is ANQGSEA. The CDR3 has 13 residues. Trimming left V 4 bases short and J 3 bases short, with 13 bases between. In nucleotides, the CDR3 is TGCAGCGTTGGGGAGACAGGTCACTACGAGCAGTACTTC. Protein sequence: CSVGETGHYEQYF.

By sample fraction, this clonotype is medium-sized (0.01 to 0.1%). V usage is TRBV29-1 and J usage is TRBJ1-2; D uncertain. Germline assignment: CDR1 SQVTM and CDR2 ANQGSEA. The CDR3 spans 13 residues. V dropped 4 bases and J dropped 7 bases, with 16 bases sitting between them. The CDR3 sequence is CSVAATEAGGYTF. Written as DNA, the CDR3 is TGCAGCGTTGCGGCGACGGAGGCCGGTGGCTACACCTTC. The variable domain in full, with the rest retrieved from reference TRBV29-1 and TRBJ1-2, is SAVISQKPSRDICQRGTSLTIQCQVDSQVTMMFWYRQQPGQSLTLIATANQGSEATYESGFVIDKFPISRPNLTFSTLTVSNMSPEDSSIYLCSVAATEAGGYTFGSGTRLTVV.

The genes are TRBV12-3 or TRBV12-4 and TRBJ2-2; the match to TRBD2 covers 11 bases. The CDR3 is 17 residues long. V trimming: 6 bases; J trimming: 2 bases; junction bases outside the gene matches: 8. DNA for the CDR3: TGTGCCAGCAGAGGGACTAGCGGACCAATTAACACCGGGGAGCTGTTTTTT. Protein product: CASRGTSGPINTGELFF.

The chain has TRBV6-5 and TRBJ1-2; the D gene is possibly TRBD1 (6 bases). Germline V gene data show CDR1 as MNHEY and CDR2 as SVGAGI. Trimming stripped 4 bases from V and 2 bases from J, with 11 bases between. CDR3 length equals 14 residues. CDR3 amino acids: CASSSTGTNYGYTF. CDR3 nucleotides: TGTGCCAGCAGTTCTACAGGGACAAACTATGGCTACACCTTC.

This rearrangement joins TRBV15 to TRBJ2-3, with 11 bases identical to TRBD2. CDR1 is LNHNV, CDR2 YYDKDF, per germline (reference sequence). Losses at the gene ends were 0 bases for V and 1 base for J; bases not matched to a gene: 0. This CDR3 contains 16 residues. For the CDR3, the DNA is TGTGCCACCAGCAGAGAACTAGCGGGGGGCACAGATACGCAGTATTTT. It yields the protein CATSRELAGGTDTQYF.

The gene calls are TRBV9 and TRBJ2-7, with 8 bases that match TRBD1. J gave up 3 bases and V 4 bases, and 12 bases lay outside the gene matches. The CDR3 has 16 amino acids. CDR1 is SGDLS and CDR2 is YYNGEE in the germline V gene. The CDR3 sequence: CASSPGFFGQGYEQYF. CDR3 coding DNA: TGTGCCAGCAGCCCAGGATTTTTCGGACAGGGCTACGAGCAGTACTTC.

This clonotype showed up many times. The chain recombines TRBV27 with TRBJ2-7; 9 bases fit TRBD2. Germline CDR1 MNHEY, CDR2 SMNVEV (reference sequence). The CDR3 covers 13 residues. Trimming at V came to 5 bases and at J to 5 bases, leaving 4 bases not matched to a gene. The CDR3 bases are TGTGCCAGCAGTCCGACTAGCGGAAACGAGCAGTACTTC. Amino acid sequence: CASSPTSGNEQYF.

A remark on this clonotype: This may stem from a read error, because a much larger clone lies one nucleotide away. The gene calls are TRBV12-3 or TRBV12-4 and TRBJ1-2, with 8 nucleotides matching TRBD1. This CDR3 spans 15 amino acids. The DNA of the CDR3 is TGTGCCAGCAGTAACTGGACAGGGCTTAACTATGTCTACACCTTC. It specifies CASSNWTGLNYVYTF.

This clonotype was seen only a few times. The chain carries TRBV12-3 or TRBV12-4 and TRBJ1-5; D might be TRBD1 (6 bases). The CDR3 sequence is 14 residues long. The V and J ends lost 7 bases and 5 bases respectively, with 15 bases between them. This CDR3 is CASTQHREHQPQHF. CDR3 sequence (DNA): TGTGCCAGCACTCAACACAGGGAGCATCAGCCCCAGCATTTT.

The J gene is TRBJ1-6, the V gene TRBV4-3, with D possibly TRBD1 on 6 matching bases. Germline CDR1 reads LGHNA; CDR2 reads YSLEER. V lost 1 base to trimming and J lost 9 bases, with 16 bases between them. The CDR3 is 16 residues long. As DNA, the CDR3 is TGCGCCAGCAGCCAAGTATCAGGGGAGCTGGGTTCACCCCTCCACTTT. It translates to CASSQVSGELGSPLHF.

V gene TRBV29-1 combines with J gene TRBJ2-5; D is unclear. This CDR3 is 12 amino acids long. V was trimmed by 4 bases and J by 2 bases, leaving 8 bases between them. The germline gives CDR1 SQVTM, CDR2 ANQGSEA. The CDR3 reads CSVGLSQETQYF. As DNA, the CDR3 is TGCAGCGTTGGCCTATCACAAGAGACCCAGTACTTC.

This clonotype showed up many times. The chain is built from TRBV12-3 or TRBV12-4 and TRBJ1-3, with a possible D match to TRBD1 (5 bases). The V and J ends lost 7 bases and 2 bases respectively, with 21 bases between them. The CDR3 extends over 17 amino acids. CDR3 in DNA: TGTGCCAGCACCCCGTTCTGGCTGGGGGTTGCTGGAAACACCATATATTTT. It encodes CASTPFWLGVAGNTIYF.